This T cell receptor (beta chain) was identified in a study of cytomegalovirus exposure and HLA in healthy donors. Study details: An earlier analysis identified 120 million or so unique TCR beta sequences in 150 million to 200 million T cells. General study findings and limits: The authors judged a highly shared variant cluster likely a sequencing artifact.

Notes on this clone: Its target is unknown.

In germline, CDR1 is MNHNS, CDR2 SASEGT. V was shortened by 2 bases and J by 7 bases, with 14 bases between the two germline ends. CDR3 size: 14 residues. Primers for the PCR totalled 60 Vbeta and 13 Jbeta. Here immunoSEQ multiplex PCR was the method, and the copy in TCRdb shows in-frame clones only, minus some. The sample shows hundreds of thousands of clones, 77% of them seen only once. The receptor was derived from a woman aged 55-70 years in good health and CMV-seropositive. The chain carries TRBV6-1 and TRBJ1-2; no definite D call. Sequencing was performed on PBMCs. The CDR3 protein is CASSEYPVEGGYTF. In nucleotides, the CDR3 is TGTGCCAGCAGTGAATATCCGGTTGAGGGTGGCTACACCTTC.